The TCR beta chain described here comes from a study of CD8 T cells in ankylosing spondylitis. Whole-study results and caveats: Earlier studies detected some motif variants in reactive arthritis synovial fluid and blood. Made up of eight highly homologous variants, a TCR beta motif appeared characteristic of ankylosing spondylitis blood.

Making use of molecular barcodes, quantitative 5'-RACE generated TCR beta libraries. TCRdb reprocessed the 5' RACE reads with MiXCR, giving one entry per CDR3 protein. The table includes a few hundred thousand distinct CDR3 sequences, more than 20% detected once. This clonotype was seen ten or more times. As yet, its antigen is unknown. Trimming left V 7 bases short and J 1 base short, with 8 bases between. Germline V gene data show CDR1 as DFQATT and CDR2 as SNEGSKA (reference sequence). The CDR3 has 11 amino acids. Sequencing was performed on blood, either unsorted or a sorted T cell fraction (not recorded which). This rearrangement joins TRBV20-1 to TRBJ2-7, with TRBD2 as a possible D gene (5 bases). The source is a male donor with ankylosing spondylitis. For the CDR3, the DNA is TGCAGTGGTTGGGAGTCCTACGAGCAGTACTTC. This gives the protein CSGWESYEQYF.